The TCR beta chain described here comes from a study of T-cell memory formation after mild COVID-19. The V gene lost 5 bases and the J gene lost 2 bases, with 10 bases spanning the gap. The CDR3 contains 13 residues. CDR1 SGHRS and CDR2 YFSETQ come from the germline V gene. TCRdb itself ran the 5' RACE reads through MiXCR, one entry per CDR3 protein. The data hold approximately 290,000 distinct CDR3 sequences, with under 8.5% observed a single time. V gene TRBV5-1 combines with J gene TRBJ1-1, with D uncertain. Sequencing was performed on PBMCs or a T cell subset sorted from them (not recorded which). The TCR originated in a man between 18 and 29 years old who had mild COVID-19 (a few samples of this study predate the infection). Cell type and time point are not known. The CDR3 loop reads CASRIDPNTEAFF. The DNA of the CDR3 is TGCGCCAGCAGAATTGACCCTAACACTGAAGCTTTCTTT.